This TCR beta chain was retrieved from a study of blood T cells in healthy people across ages. Study-level findings and limits: There were more naive CD4+ cells and higher diversity in long-lived donors than in aged donors.

This clonotype was seen more than once but under ten times. Its antigen is currently unknown. CDR1 is DFQATT and CDR2 is SNEGSKA in the germline V gene (reference sequence). The CDR3 totals 16 residues. After removal of 3 bases from V and 2 bases from J, the junction contained 13 bases not matched to a gene. A second PCR of about 7 to 11 cycles used a sample-barcoded 5' primer and a J-beta primer mix. Paired-end reads containing CDR3 totaled no fewer than 2.5 million for each sample. TCRdb used MiXCR to reprocess the 5' RACE reads, holding one entry per CDR3 protein. Among fewer than 2 million distinct CDR3 sequences listed, 39% were seen once.

Material: blood. The clonotype comes from a human donor in good health. This chain joins TRBV20-1 and TRBJ2-7, with 7 bases aligning to TRBD1. As DNA, the CDR3 is TGCAGTGCTAGCAGGACCATCGGGACAGAGCCCTACGAGCAGTACTTC. This gives the protein CSASRTIGTEPYEQYF.